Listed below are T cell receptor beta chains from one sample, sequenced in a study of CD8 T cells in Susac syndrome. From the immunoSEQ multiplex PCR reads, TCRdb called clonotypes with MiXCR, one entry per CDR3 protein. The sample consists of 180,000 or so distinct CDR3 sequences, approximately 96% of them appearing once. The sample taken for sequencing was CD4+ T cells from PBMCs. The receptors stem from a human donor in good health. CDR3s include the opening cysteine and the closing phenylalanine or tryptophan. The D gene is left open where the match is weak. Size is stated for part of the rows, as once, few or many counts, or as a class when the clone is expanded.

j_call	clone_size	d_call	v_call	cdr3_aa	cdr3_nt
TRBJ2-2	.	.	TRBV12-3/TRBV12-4	CASLGRLAGELFF	TGTGCAAGTTTGGGTCGGCTAGCCGGGGAGCTGTTTTTT
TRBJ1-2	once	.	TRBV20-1	CSAPAQGGNGYTF	TGCAGTGCCCCTGCCCAGGGAGGTAATGGCTACACCTTC
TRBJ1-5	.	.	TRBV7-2	CASSLVYDRYQPQHF	TGTGCCAGCAGCTTAGTCTATGACAGGTATCAGCCCCAGCATTTT
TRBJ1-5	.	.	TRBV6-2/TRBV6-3	CASGGEGGRQPQHF	TGTGCCAGCGGGGGGGAAGGCGGTCGGCAGCCCCAGCATTTT
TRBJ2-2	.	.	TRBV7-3	CASSLLGTGTGELFF	TGTGCCAGCAGCTTATTGGGGACGGGCACCGGGGAGCTGTTTTTT
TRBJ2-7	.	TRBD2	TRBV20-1	CSARDISGGALEQYF	TGCAGTGCTAGAGATATTAGCGGGGGGGCCCTCGAGCAGTACTTC
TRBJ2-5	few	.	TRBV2	CASSEALGRPETQYF	TGTGCCAGCAGTGAAGCGCTAGGTCGACCGGAGACTCAGTACTTC
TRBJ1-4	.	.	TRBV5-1	CASSFSATNEKLFF	TGCGCCAGCAGCTTCTCTGCAACTAATGAAAAACTGTTTTTT
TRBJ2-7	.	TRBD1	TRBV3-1	CASSQDEGALEQYF	TGTGCCAGCAGCCAAGACGAGGGGGCTCTCGAGCAGTACTTC
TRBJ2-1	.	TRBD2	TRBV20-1	CSAHEGTSNEQFF	TGCAGTGCTCATGAAGGGACTAGCAATGAGCAGTTCTTC
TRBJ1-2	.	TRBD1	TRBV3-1	CASSPGQRNYGYTF	TGTGCCAGCAGCCCGGGACAGCGTAACTATGGCTACACCTTC
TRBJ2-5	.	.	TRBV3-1	CASSQPSGLRYQETQYF	TGTGCCAGCAGCCAACCCTCCGGACTCCGGTACCAAGAGACCCAGTACTTC
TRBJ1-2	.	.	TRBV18	CASSPESNYGYTF	TGTGCCAGCTCACCTGAATCTAACTATGGCTACACCTTC
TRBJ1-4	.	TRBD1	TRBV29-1	CSFNRGVNEKLFF	TGCAGCTTTAACAGGGGGGTTAATGAAAAACTGTTTTTT
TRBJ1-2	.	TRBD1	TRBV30	CAWSVGRQGVGYGYTF	TGTGCCTGGAGTGTAGGGCGGCAGGGGGTTGGATATGGCTACACCTTC
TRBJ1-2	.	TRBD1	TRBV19	CASSVTGTGGANGYTF	TGTGCCAGTAGTGTTACCGGGACAGGGGGCGCGAATGGCTACACCTTC
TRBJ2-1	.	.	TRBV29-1	CSVEGHLNEQFF	TGCAGCGTTGAAGGTCACTTAAATGAGCAGTTCTTC
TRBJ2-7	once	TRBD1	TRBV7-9	CASSWTGRPYEQYF	TGTGCCAGCAGCTGGACAGGCCGACCCTACGAGCAGTACTTC
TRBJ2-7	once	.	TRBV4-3	CASSRDLKQAEQYF	TGCGCCAGCAGCCGGGATCTAAAGCAGGCCGAGCAGTACTTC
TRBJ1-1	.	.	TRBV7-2	CASSLGTVNTEAFF	TGTGCCAGCAGCTTAGGGACGGTGAACACTGAAGCTTTCTTT